The TCR beta chain described here comes from a study of blood T cell repertoires in COVID-19 (dated by TCRdb to the early 2020s). For the study in its entirety: Collaborator samples came from the United States, Italy and Spain and covered acute and convalescent phases of COVID-19. The prospective study material was composed of cDNA or gDNA derived from T cells, B-cell-depleted T cells, or PBMCs. Subjects who had been exposed to COVID-19, were actively infected with it, or had recovered from it provided the deeply sampled blood TCRbeta repertoires that made up the dataset. The repertoires were released in a freely available public database intended as a resource for research on the immune response to SARS-CoV-2. The samples were drawn from two sources: the first 160 participants of the ongoing ImmuneRACE study, and fewer than 1,500 subjects contributed by 6 global collaborators. Sample metadata almost always included a de-identified subject ID, COVID-19 status, age in years and sex. Where available, HLA class I and class II types were obtained from metadata supplied by the sample provider rather than from assay-based typing. On the study overall, not on this receptor specifically: Clinical and demographic metadata were provided uncurated, with the amount varying by source and participant.

The collaborating institutions used their own protocols to collect whole blood in K2EDTA tubes. For TCRbeta analysis, collaborators shipped samples as frozen whole blood, isolated PBMCs, or DNA extracted from either of those sample types. A remark on this clone: The target of this receptor is not known. Base-call qualities are not available, and no considerably larger clone is one nucleotide away.

TCRbeta CDR3 regions were amplified from genomic DNA using the immunoSEQ Assay, a bias-controlled multiplex PCR. As for the authors' bioinformatics: The number of nucleated cells in each sample was estimated from the amplification of reference gene primers within the assay. To quantify the absolute abundance of each unique TCRbeta CDR3 rearrangement, sequence reads were collapsed and filtered. Productive Simpson clonality was computed per sample as the square root of Simpson's diversity index over productive rearrangements. TCRdb took this table from immuneACCESS and kept in-frame rearrangements with V and J called. Such tables lack part of the clones; where checked against another copy, unresolved V genes explain under half of the gap, and the rest is unexplained. V, J and clone size are those of that table, while D and trimming were read from the DNA. Counted in this sample were about 170,000 clones; about 85% of them appeared once. 7% of the sample comes from the top ten.

This clonotype was sampled from an elderly woman in a cohort sampled during active or convalescent COVID-19. The sequencing sample was made of peripheral blood.

The DNA sequence is as follows: TGTGCCAGCAGCAAACAGGGCAACCTGCACGGGGAGCTGTTTTTT. Translated, it reads CASSKQGNLHGELFF. The chain is assembled from TRBV9 and TRBJ2-2; a tentative D call is TRBD1 (6 bases match). From its cysteine to its phenylalanine, the CDR3 spans 15 amino acids. Only the CDR3 region is kept as DNA, spanning 45 bases read in frame from base 1. CDR1 is given as SGDLS and CDR2 as YYNGEE, both from the germline V gene. V lost 4 bases and J lost 7 bases; the stretch between them is 17 bases long.